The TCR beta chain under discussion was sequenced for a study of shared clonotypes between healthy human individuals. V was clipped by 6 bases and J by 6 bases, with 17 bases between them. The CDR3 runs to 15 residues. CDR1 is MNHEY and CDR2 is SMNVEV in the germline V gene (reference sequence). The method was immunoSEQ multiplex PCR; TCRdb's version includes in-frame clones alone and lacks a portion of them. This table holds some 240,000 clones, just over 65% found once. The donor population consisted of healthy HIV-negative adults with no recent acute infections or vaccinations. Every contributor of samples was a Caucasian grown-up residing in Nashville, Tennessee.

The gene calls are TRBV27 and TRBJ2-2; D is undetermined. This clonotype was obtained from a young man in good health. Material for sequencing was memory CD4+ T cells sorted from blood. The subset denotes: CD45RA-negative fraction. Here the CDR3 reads CASSPVSMAPGELFF. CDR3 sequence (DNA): TGTGCCAGCAGCCCCGTTAGCATGGCACCCGGGGAGCTGTTTTTT.